These T cell receptor beta chains were read from a single sample in a study of human T cells and chemical hapten exposure. TCRdb itself ran the RACE reads through MiXCR, one entry per CDR3 protein. The repertoire includes some 110,000 distinct CDR3 sequences, around 11% of them detected once, and 2% to 2.5% sits in the top ten. The source material was whole blood, sampled in connection with sensitization to the hapten diphenylcyclopropenone (DPC). All receptors come from a woman aged 45-60 years with alopecia areata. Some clones in this sample may be carry-over from other donors' samples. Each CDR3 is given with its conserved first and last residue. Each record gives: V gene, clone size, D gene, J gene, CDR3 protein, CDR3 DNA. A D gene is named only where the DNA matches it firmly. Expanded clones get a size class; other rows say once, few or many, or leave the size out.

>TRBV9|few|TRBD1|TRBJ2-3
CASSEDRGLTDTQYF
TGTGCCAGCAGCGAGGACAGGGGGCTTACAGATACGCAGTATTTT
>TRBV27|-|-|TRBJ2-5
CASSLGGGVQETQYF
TGTGCCAGCAGTTTAGGAGGGGGGGTCCAAGAGACCCAGTACTTC
>TRBV25-1|-|TRBD1|TRBJ2-7
CASSAGTATYEQYF
TGTGCCAGCAGTGCCGGGACAGCCACCTACGAGCAGTACTTC
>TRBV9|-|-|TRBJ1-6
CASSVDGTYNSPLHF
TGTGCCAGCAGCGTGGACGGGACCTATAATTCACCCCTCCACTTT
>TRBV5-6|-|-|TRBJ1-1
CASSSTANTEAFF
TGTGCCAGCAGCTCGACGGCGAACACTGAAGCTTTCTTT
>TRBV4-3|few|TRBD1|TRBJ1-3
CASSQDPQGATAGNTIYF
TGCGCCAGCAGCCAAGACCCACAGGGGGCGACGGCCGGAAACACCATATATTTT
>TRBV20-1|many|-|TRBJ2-1
CSAPFGASRYNEQFF
TGCAGTGCCCCATTCGGGGCTAGCCGATACAATGAGCAGTTCTTC
>TRBV5-4|many|TRBD1|TRBJ2-7
CASSGGQGAYEQYF
TGTGCCAGCAGCGGGGGACAGGGGGCCTACGAGCAGTACTTC
>TRBV29-1|many|-|TRBJ2-2
CSVGLGHHTGELFF
TGCAGCGTTGGGTTGGGACACCACACCGGGGAGCTGTTTTTT
>TRBV27|few|-|TRBJ2-1
CASSPRGTSYNEQFF
TGTGCCAGCAGCCCCCGCGGGACATCATACAATGAGCAGTTCTTC
>TRBV18|-|-|TRBJ1-1
CASSEGTRNTEAFF
TGTGCCAGCTCAGAAGGAACGAGGAACACTGAAGCTTTCTTT
>TRBV18|-|-|TRBJ1-6
CASSPRGENSPLHF
TGTGCCAGCTCACCACGGGGCGAGAATTCACCCCTCCACTTT
>TRBV5-1|-|-|TRBJ1-2
CASSLPGGYGYTF
TGCGCCAGCAGCTTGCCGGGGGGCTATGGCTACACCTTC
>TRBV4-2|-|-|TRBJ2-4
CASSQPWGAKNIQYF
TGTGCCAGCAGCCAACCATGGGGGGCCAAAAACATTCAGTACTTC
>TRBV20-1|many|TRBD1|TRBJ1-1
CSAPRARQGVDTEAFF
TGCAGTGCTCCAAGGGCAAGACAGGGGGTGGACACTGAAGCTTTCTTT
>TRBV13|few|-|TRBJ2-4
CASSLGLGIQYF
TGTGCCAGCAGCTTAGGCCTGGGCATTCAGTACTTC
>TRBV27|-|TRBD1|TRBJ1-2
CASSMLQGGRYGYTF
TGTGCCAGCAGTATGCTACAGGGGGGGAGGTATGGCTACACCTTC
>TRBV7-9|few|TRBD2|TRBJ2-1
CASSLARLGTSGYNEQFF
TGTGCCAGCAGCTTAGCGAGGTTGGGGACTAGCGGCTACAATGAGCAGTTCTTC
>TRBV7-2|few|-|TRBJ2-7
CASSLARGKYEQYF
TGTGCCAGCAGCCTTGCGAGGGGTAAATACGAGCAGTACTTC
>TRBV12-3/TRBV12-4|many|TRBD1|TRBJ1-2
CASSLEGGAYGYTF
TGTGCCAGCAGTTTAGAAGGGGGCGCCTATGGCTACACCTTC
>TRBV25-1|few|-|TRBJ2-7
CASSEYPTGPYEQYF
TGTGCCAGCAGTGAATATCCTACAGGCCCCTACGAGCAGTACTTC
>TRBV6-1|many|TRBD1|TRBJ2-7
CASSEASRGQGLRYEQYF
TGTGCCAGCAGTGAAGCAAGTCGGGGACAGGGCCTTCGATACGAGCAGTACTTC
>TRBV7-2|-|-|TRBJ2-7
CASSEGSAAYEQYF
TGTGCCAGCAGCGAGGGATCCGCCGCCTACGAGCAGTACTTC
>TRBV12-3/TRBV12-4|many|-|TRBJ2-1
CASSPSVEQFF
TGTGCCAGCAGCCCCAGCGTTGAGCAGTTCTTC
>TRBV29-1|few|TRBD2|TRBJ2-3
CSVVRTSGTDTQYF
TGCAGCGTTGTTCGGACTAGCGGCACAGATACGCAGTATTTT
>TRBV6-2/TRBV6-3|many|-|TRBJ2-2
CASSYRDTGELFF
TGTGCCAGCAGTTACAGGGACACCGGGGAGCTGTTTTTT
>TRBV28|few|TRBD1|TRBJ1-4
CASSWGQRGDEKLFF
TGTGCCAGCAGTTGGGGACAGCGGGGGGATGAAAAACTGTTTTTT
>TRBV5-1|few|TRBD1|TRBJ2-7
CASSLNTGTGSVEQYF
TGCGCCAGCAGCTTAAATACCGGGACAGGGTCAGTTGAGCAGTACTTC
>TRBV9|-|-|TRBJ2-2
CASSGRGTSKTGELFF
TGTGCCAGCAGCGGTCGCGGGACTTCAAAGACCGGGGAGCTGTTTTTT
>TRBV7-2|-|-|TRBJ2-2
CASSLAGTDLRELFF
TGTGCCAGCAGCCTCGCCGGGACTGATTTGAGAGAGCTGTTTTTT
>TRBV14|few|-|TRBJ2-3
CASSQVGGLILTDTQYF
TGTGCCAGCAGCCAAGTTGGGGGACTGATCCTCACAGATACGCAGTATTTT
>TRBV3-1|-|-|TRBJ2-3
CASNGGGAHGDTQYF
TGTGCCAGCAACGGAGGGGGCGCTCATGGAGATACGCAGTATTTT
>TRBV4-2|few|-|TRBJ1-3
CARRAYSGNTIYF
TGTGCCAGGCGGGCCTACTCTGGAAACACCATATATTTT
>TRBV4-2|-|-|TRBJ1-1
CASSQAPNTEAFF
TGTGCCAGCAGCCAGGCACCGAACACTGAAGCTTTCTTT
>TRBV6-2/TRBV6-3|-|-|TRBJ1-1
CASRRGRGAGPTEAFF
TGTGCCAGCAGACGCGGTAGGGGCGCGGGGCCCACTGAAGCTTTCTTT
>TRBV12-3/TRBV12-4|few|-|TRBJ1-2
CASSLAGGAAIYGYTF
TGTGCCAGCAGTTTAGCTGGGGGGGCTGCTATTTATGGCTACACCTTC
>TRBV7-8|few|-|TRBJ2-3
CASRLPGTSTDTQYF
TGTGCCAGCAGGCTACCAGGGACTAGCACAGATACGCAGTATTTT
>TRBV5-1|-|-|TRBJ2-5
CASSLAPSEETQYF
TGCGCCAGCAGCTTGGCCCCCTCTGAAGAGACCCAGTACTTC
>TRBV28|-|-|TRBJ1-2
CASRVEGTYGYTF
TGTGCCAGCAGGGTCGAGGGGACCTATGGCTACACCTTC
>TRBV9|-|-|TRBJ2-3
CASSAGDSITDTQYF
TGTGCCAGCAGCGCCGGGGACTCCATCACAGATACGCAGTATTTT
>TRBV7-2|-|TRBD2|TRBJ2-5
CASSLPLVTAGGTNRETQYF
TGTGCCAGCAGCTTACCCTTGGTGACAGCGGGGGGGACGAACCGGGAGACCCAGTACTTC
>TRBV4-2|-|TRBD2|TRBJ2-3
CASSQELAGGGDTQYF
TGTGCCAGCAGCCAAGAACTAGCGGGGGGAGGGGATACGCAGTATTTT
>TRBV5-1|few|-|TRBJ2-3
CASSSTPLGTDTQYF
TGCGCCAGCAGCTCTACACCTCTGGGCACAGATACGCAGTATTTT
>TRBV28|-|-|TRBJ2-7
CASSLLSTDTYEQYF
TGTGCCAGCAGTTTACTCTCGACCGACACCTACGAGCAGTACTTC
>TRBV5-6|many|TRBD1|TRBJ2-5
CASSSSRQGPPTQYF
TGTGCCAGCAGCTCCTCGCGACAGGGCCCCCCCACCCAGTACTTC
>TRBV28|-|TRBD2|TRBJ2-1
CASSLGTSGTDEQFF
TGTGCCAGCAGTCTAGGGACTAGCGGGACCGATGAGCAGTTCTTC
>TRBV4-2|few|-|TRBJ1-5
CASSQVGGSSYSNQPQHF
TGTGCCAGCAGCCAAGTCGGCGGCTCTTCGTATAGCAATCAGCCCCAGCATTTT
>TRBV28|few|TRBD2|TRBJ2-7
CASSIAGEGFEQYF
TGTGCCAGCAGTATAGCGGGAGAGGGATTCGAGCAGTACTTC
>TRBV27|few|TRBD1|TRBJ1-1
CASSLDGQGAAFF
TGTGCCAGCAGTTTAGACGGGCAGGGGGCAGCTTTCTTT
>TRBV6-5|few|-|TRBJ1-6
CASSYFRTADSPLHF
TGTGCCAGCAGTTACTTTAGGACAGCGGATTCACCCCTCCACTTT
>TRBV27|few|TRBD2|TRBJ2-3
CASRRRGGIAGESTDTQYF
TGTGCCAGCAGGCGCAGGGGGGGAATAGCGGGAGAGAGCACAGATACGCAGTATTTT
>TRBV7-2|-|TRBD2|TRBJ2-5
CASSPLGLAGVQETQYF
TGTGCCAGCAGCCCCCTTGGGCTGGCGGGAGTCCAAGAGACCCAGTACTTC
>TRBV20-1|many|TRBD2|TRBJ2-3
CSAGGLAGGMADTQYF
TGCAGTGCCGGAGGTCTAGCGGGAGGGATGGCAGATACGCAGTATTTT